The clone carrying this T cell receptor (beta chain) was detected ten times or more. Its antigen remains unknown. This sample was included in a study of neurological immune-mediated disorders. Study-level results: Patients with HTLV-1-associated myelopathy showed the most TCR clonal expansion. Those with multiple sclerosis showed the least, falling below healthy controls.

The authors produced cDNA by 5'RACE using 10-nucleotide random UMIs. TCRdb recomputed calls from the 5' RACE reads with MiXCR, one row per CDR3 protein. The data show 25,000 to 35,000 distinct CDR3 sequences, with approximately 1.5% seen just once and about 9.3% held by the top ten. Stored at -80 C, 2 million PBMCs were the source of the unsorted libraries. Sequenced material: PBMCs. The clonotype comes from a woman aged 25-40 years with multiple sclerosis.

CDR3 in amino acids: CASSPGQGTNYGYTF. The CDR3 coding sequence is TGCGCCAGCAGCCCGGGACAGGGGACTAACTATGGCTACACCTTC. The chain carries TRBV4-1 and TRBJ1-2, with 10 positions matching TRBD1. Germline V gene lookup returns CDR1 MGHRA and CDR2 YSYEKL. The CDR3 has 15 residues. The V segment lost 4 bases and the J segment 0 bases; nucleotides outside the gene matches: 2.